The T cell receptor beta chain described here comes from a study of T cell responses to AZD1222 COVID-19 vaccine. Findings and caveats of the study: Donors skewed white British and female; clonal diversity was possibly underestimated.

Clones were read by immunoSEQ multiplex PCR, and TCRdb kept only the in-frame ones, dropping some. The sample consists of approximately 99,000 clones, approximately 90% of them appearing once. CDR1 and CDR2 (germline): MNHEY, SMNVEV (reference sequence). The CDR3 is made up of 13 amino acids. The V end lost 1 base, the J end lost 1 base, and 4 bases lay between the germline ends. Comment on this clone: The antigen is undetermined.

This receptor was obtained from an adult in good health. Sequences were derived from peripheral blood, sampled on day 0 of MenACWY control vaccination. V usage is TRBV27 and J usage is TRBJ1-1; D is unresolved. In nucleotides, the CDR3 is TGTGCCAGCAGTTTATTAGGGAACACTGAAGCTTTCTTT. Protein product: CASSLLGNTEAFF.